This TCR beta chain is from a study of human T cells and chemical hapten exposure. Findings and caveats of the study: The study found that DPC sensitization did not change TCRs above 1 in 1000 frequency. Versus controls, expanded TCRs had significantly more large CDR3 similarity clusters.

The table lists this clonotype with a few counts. As yet, its antigen is unknown. Germline values: CDR1 DFQATT, CDR2 SNEGSKA (reference sequence). Trimming pared 7 bases from V and 0 bases from J, leaving 10 bases between. The CDR3 loop spans 12 amino acids. Separate cDNA molecules received unique molecular identifiers, which the library attached to them. One entry per CDR3 protein results from TCRdb running MiXCR on the RACE reads. The sample holds 55,000 to 85,000 distinct CDR3 sequences, 9.8% seen once. Time point reported: patch test 1, 2 weeks after DPC sensitization. Noted treatment: therapeutic diphenylcyclopropenone sensitization with weekly scalp DPC. The template was total RNA from unfractionated whole blood.

Sample: whole blood, taken in connection with sensitization to the hapten diphenylcyclopropenone (DPC). The chain combines TRBV20-1 with TRBJ2-7; perhaps TRBD1 as D (6 bases). The clonotype was recovered from a woman aged 40 to 50 with alopecia areata. Some clones in this sample may be carry-over from other donors' samples. The CDR3 reads CSGTGTSYEQYF. DNA of the CDR3: TGCAGTGGAACAGGGACCTCCTACGAGCAGTACTTC.